This TCR beta chain was documented in a study of blood T cell repertoires in COVID-19. The CDR3 totals 19 residues. Under the authors' procedure: Amplification with reference gene primers provided the estimates of nucleated cell counts. Profiling relied on immunoSEQ multiplex PCR, and the TCRdb table lists in-frame clones only, not all of them. V, J and clone size are those of that table, while D and trimming were read from the DNA. The table records approximately 200,000 clones, more than 75% of them present only once. Assignments of participants to cohorts depended upon their own reported clinical history.

The sequenced sample was PBMCs or T cells enriched from blood (not recorded which). The V gene is TRBV1, the J gene TRBJ1-5; TRBD1, as called in the table, went unchecked against the DNA. TRBV1 is classified as a pseudogene. The source of this sequence is a middle-aged woman with acute COVID-19. CDR3: CTSSQDSRVRDSSNQPQHF. CDR3 bases: TGCACCAGCAGCCAAGATTCCAGAGTCCGGGACAGTAGCAATCAGCCCCAGCATTTT.